These 7 T cell receptor beta chains share one sample of origin, sequenced in a study of shared clonotypes between healthy human individuals. Repertoires were generated with immunoSEQ multiplex PCR, while TCRdb's copy carries only in-frame clones and drops some. Here the sample spans more than 1.2 million clones, approximately 98.5% being singletons. Specimen: naive CD4+ T cells sorted from blood. As to subset: CD45RA+ positively selected. The receptors shown here come from a man younger than 45 in good health.

This clone was observed once. This chain joins TRBV27 and TRBJ1-2; D is uncertain. V dropped 6 bases and J dropped 7 bases, with 15 bases sitting between them. Germline V gives CDR1 MNHEY, CDR2 SMNVEV (reference sequence). The CDR3 loop spans 13 amino acids. The CDR3 is CASSRRSTRGYTF. CDR3 nucleotide sequence: TGTGCCAGCAGCCGCCGCTCCACGCGTGGCTACACCTTC.

The rearrangement joins TRBV5-8 to TRBJ2-7; TRBD1 matches 8 bases. V was clipped by 2 bases and J by 1 base; unmatched bases: 2. The germline V gene has CDR1 SGHTS and CDR2 YDEGEE. CDR3 length equals 14 residues. Written as DNA, the CDR3 is TGTGCCAGCAGCTTCCGACAGGGGTCCTACGAGCAGTACTTC. Protein: CASSFRQGSYEQYF.

The chain joins TRBV6-1 to TRBJ2-1; 11 nucleotides line up with TRBD2. The CDR3 consists of 14 residues. Germline CDR1 reads MNHNS; CDR2 reads SASEGT. V lost 4 bases to trimming and J lost 12 bases; unmatched junction nucleotides: 8. Written as DNA, the CDR3 is TGTGCCAGCAGTGGGGCTAGCGGGAGGTCTCGGCAGTTCTTC. Translation: CASSGASGRSRQFF.

The chain employs TRBV7-9 and TRBJ2-2, with TRBD1 identical over 10 bases. J was trimmed by 7 bases and V by 6 bases; bases with no gene match: 2. Germline V gives CDR1 SEHNR, CDR2 FQNEAQ (reference sequence). The CDR3 contains 13 residues. The CDR3 sequence is CASRTGGLGELFF. CDR3 DNA: TGTGCCAGCAGGACAGGGGGCCTCGGGGAGCTGTTTTTT.

This chain uses TRBV7-3 with TRBJ1-4; no firm D call. The germline V gene encodes CDR1 SGHTA and CDR2 FQGTGA. The CDR3 covers 15 residues. Trimming took off 6 bases at V and 7 bases at J, with 18 bases between the two ends. The CDR3 region is CASSSSGSKGEKLFF. The CDR3 region has the DNA TGTGCCAGCAGTTCCTCGGGATCCAAGGGTGAAAAACTGTTTTTT. The whole variable domain, filled in from reference TRBV7-3 and TRBJ1-4, reads GAGVSQTPSNKVTEKGKYVELRCDPISGHTALYWYRQSLGQGPEFLIYFQGTGAADDSGLPNDRFFAVRPEGSVSTLKIQRTERGDSAVYLCASSSSGSKGEKLFFGSGTQLSVL.

This clone was detected once. The genes are TRBV5-1 and TRBJ1-5; the D is unclear. CDR1 SGHRS and CDR2 YFSETQ come from the germline V gene. This CDR3 spans 16 amino acids. With 0 bases removed from V and 3 bases from J, the gap between germline ends came to 13 bases. In DNA, the CDR3 is TGCGCCAGCAGCTTGGGAGGGAATCTCCCCAATCAGCCCCAGCATTTT. Its translation is CASSLGGNLPNQPQHF.

The rearrangement uses TRBV6-4 and TRBJ2-1, with no clear D. The CDR3 runs 15 residues. Germline CDR1 and CDR2: MRHNA and SNTAGT. The V gene lost 3 bases and the J gene lost 0 bases, with 9 bases spanning the gap. The CDR3 region has the DNA TGTGCCAGCAGTGATAGTAGAAGCTCCTACAATGAGCAGTTCTTC. Translating it yields CASSDSRSSYNEQFF.